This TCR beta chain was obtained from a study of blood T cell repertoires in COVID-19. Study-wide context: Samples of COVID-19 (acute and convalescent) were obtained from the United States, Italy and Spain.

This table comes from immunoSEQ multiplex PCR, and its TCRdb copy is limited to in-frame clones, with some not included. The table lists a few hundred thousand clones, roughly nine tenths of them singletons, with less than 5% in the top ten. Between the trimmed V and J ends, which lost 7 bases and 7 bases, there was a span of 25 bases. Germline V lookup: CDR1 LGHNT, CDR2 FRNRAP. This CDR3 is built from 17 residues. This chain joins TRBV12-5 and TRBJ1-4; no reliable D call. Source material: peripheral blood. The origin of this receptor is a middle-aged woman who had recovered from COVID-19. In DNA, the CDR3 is TGTGCTAGTGCCCAGGCCAACAGTTTTCGATACGGTGAAAAACTGTTTTTT. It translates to CASAQANSFRYGEKLFF.